This section outlines one TCR beta chain sequence together with its context. Its antigen is as yet unknown. This entry belongs to a study of cytomegalovirus exposure and HLA in healthy donors. Study-level findings and limits: Cytomegalovirus-associated status was assigned to more than 150 TCR beta chains. Most sequenced TCRs were rare (though some public TCRs occurred in many donors).

Libraries were prepared by immunoSEQ multiplex PCR; TCRdb keeps only in-frame clonotypes and omits some of them. There are about 73,000 clones in the sample; 85% to 95% occur only once, and less than 3.5% lies in the top ten. The CDR3 spans 14 residues. V dropped 3 bases and J dropped 1 base, with 10 bases sitting between them. The germline CDR1 and CDR2 sequences are SGHRS and YFSETQ. The chain recombines TRBV5-1 with TRBJ1-2; a weak D match, TRBD1 (6 bases). Input material: PBMCs. The TCR comes from a man younger than 30 in good health and CMV-seronegative. The CDR3 sequence is CASSSDSLNYGYTF. In nucleotides, the CDR3 is TGCGCCAGCAGCTCGGACAGCCTTAACTATGGCTACACCTTC.